This passage covers 18 T cell receptor beta chains from one sample sequenced in a study of OX40 agonist ivuxolimab in advanced cancers. TCRdb keeps only in-frame clones here, not all; method: immunoSEQ multiplex PCR. In the table there are roughly 76,000 clones, about nine tenths of which are singletons. The source was CD4+ or CD8+ T cells sorted from blood, collected in a trial of the OX40 agonist ivuxolimab. These receptors all come from an adult with an advanced solid tumor such as melanoma, head and neck, liver or kidney cancer.

This chain joins TRBV7-8 and TRBJ1-5, with D unclear. CDR1 and CDR2 from the germline V gene are SGHVS and FQNEAQ. Deletions cut 5 bases from V and 4 bases from J, with 6 bases between. The CDR3 covers 12 residues. CDR3 protein: CASSPRNQPQHF. The CDR3 coding sequence is TGTGCCAGCAGCCCCCGTAATCAGCCCCAGCATTTT.

V and J are TRBV27 and TRBJ2-3; D is possibly TRBD2 (5 bases). CDR3 size: 14 residues. Germline-derived CDR1 and CDR2 are MNHEY and SMNVEV (reference sequence). Trimming pared 4 bases from V and 2 bases from J, leaving 10 bases between. The CDR3 DNA reads TGTGCCAGCAGTTCGGACTTCCTCACAGATACGCAGTATTTT. Residues: CASSSDFLTDTQYF.

The chain links TRBV9 to TRBJ2-1; 7 nucleotides match TRBD1. This CDR3 region has 15 residues. V was pared by 1 base and J by 7 bases, with 8 bases of the junction left unmatched. Germline CDR1 and CDR2: SGDLS and YYNGEE. The DNA of the CDR3 is TGTGCCAGCAGCGTATGGGCAGGGGGTAGGAATGAGCAGTTCTTC. Translation gives CASSVWAGGRNEQFF. Complete variable domain (other parts from reference TRBV9 and TRBJ2-1): DSGVTQTPKHLITATGQRVTLRCSPRSGDLSVYWYQQSLDQGLQFLIQYYNGEERAKGNILERFSAQQFPDLHSELNLSSLELGDSALYFCASSVWAGGRNEQFFGPGTRLTVL.

The V and J genes are TRBV10-2 and TRBJ1-1, with D unclear. The CDR3 runs to 15 residues. Germline-derived CDR1 and CDR2 are WSHSY and SAAADI. The germline V and J ends were trimmed by 0 bases and 6 bases, with 14 bases remaining between them. The CDR3 bases are TGCGCCAGCAGTGAGTCGCCCGGCACTAAGGCTGAAGCTTTCTTT. Translation: CASSESPGTKAEAFF.

The rearrangement uses TRBV7-3 and TRBJ1-1, with 9 bases identical to TRBD1. The CDR3 sequence is 13 residues long. With V trimmed by 5 bases and J by 6 bases, 4 bases remained unmatched. Germline lookup yields CDR1 SGHTA and CDR2 FQGTGA. This chain's CDR3 is CASSTRQGAEAFF. The CDR3 DNA reads TGTGCCAGCAGCACGCGACAGGGGGCTGAAGCTTTCTTT.

In DNA form, the CDR3 reads TGTGCCAGCAGCTTAGAAGCCGGACAGGGAGGTGAAAAACTGTTTTTT. Protein sequence: CASSLEAGQGGEKLFF. The J gene is TRBJ1-4, the V gene TRBV11-2; the match to TRBD1 covers 8 bases. CDR3 size: 16 residues. CDR1 and CDR2 from the germline V gene are SGHAT and FQNNGV. V lost 0 bases, J lost 7 bases, and 7 bases stayed unmatched.

This clone was counted only a few times. The genes are TRBV4-3 and TRBJ1-1, with D uncertain. Trimming took 0 bases from V and 2 from J, leaving 10 bases between them. Looked up from germline, CDR1 is LGHNA and CDR2 is YSLEER. This CDR3 is 15 amino acids long. The CDR3 loop is CASSQDGGGNTEAFF. CDR3 DNA sequence: TGCGCCAGCAGCCAAGACGGAGGAGGCAACACTGAAGCTTTCTTT.

This clone was detected only once. This chain joins TRBV28 and TRBJ1-4; TRBD1 matches 8 bases. This CDR3 is 14 amino acids long. V was pared by 6 bases and J by 7 bases, with 7 bases of the junction left unmatched. The germline gives CDR1 MDHEN, CDR2 SYDVKM. CDR3 region: CASSLPDRVEKLFF. The CDR3 DNA follows: TGTGCCAGCAGCCTCCCGGACAGGGTTGAAAAACTGTTTTTT.

The chain joins TRBV18 to TRBJ2-3; 7 bases fit TRBD1. V gave up 3 bases and J gave up 2 bases; unmatched junction bases: 11. Germline CDR1 reads KGHSH; CDR2 reads LQKENI. This CDR3 spans 17 amino acids. The CDR3 reads CASSPSRGSGATDTQYF. The CDR3 region has the DNA TGTGCCAGCTCACCTTCCAGGGGGAGTGGGGCCACAGATACGCAGTATTTT.

The gene calls are TRBV28 and TRBJ2-7, with 8 positions matching TRBD2. The CDR3 covers 19 residues. Looked up from germline, CDR1 is MDHEN and CDR2 is SYDVKM. Germline trimming cut 1 base from V and 5 bases from J; bases unmatched to any gene: 19. The CDR3 sequence is CASSLSVGRDQRLVHEQYF. The CDR3 DNA is TGTGCCAGCAGTTTATCAGTCGGGAGGGATCAGCGGTTAGTCCACGAGCAGTACTTC. The full variable domain, with the rest looked up from reference TRBV28 and TRBJ2-7, is DVKVTQSSRYLVKRTGEKVFLECVQDMDHENMFWYRQDPGLGLRLIYFSYDVKMKEKGDIPEGYSVSREKKERFSLILESASTNQTSMYLCASSLSVGRDQRLVHEQYFGPGTRLTVT.

This clone was counted only a few times. This sequence joins TRBV19 and TRBJ2-5, with 7 bases matching TRBD1. Germline CDR1 reads LNHDA; CDR2 reads SQIVND (reference sequence). The V and J ends lost 7 bases and 5 bases, in that order; junction bases with no gene match: 7. The CDR3 covers 13 residues. For the CDR3, the DNA is TGTGCCAGTACCCAAGGGGGCTGGGAGACCCAGTACTTC. Translation gives CASTQGGWETQYF. The variable domain in full, completed from reference TRBV19 and TRBJ2-5, reads DGGITQSPKYLFRKEGQNVTLSCEQNLNHDAMYWYRQDPGQGLRLIYYSQIVNDFQKGDIAEGYSVSREKKESFPLTVTSAQKNPTAFYLCASTQGGWETQYFGPGTRLLVL.

The rearrangement uses TRBV19 and TRBJ2-7; 9 positions match TRBD1. With V trimmed by 2 bases and J by 5 bases, 7 bases remained unmatched. CDR1 is LNHDA, CDR2 SQIVND, per germline (reference sequence). CDR3 size: 15 residues. The CDR3 sequence: CASSIQTGGNDEQYF. DNA of the CDR3: TGTGCCAGTAGTATACAGACAGGGGGTAATGACGAGCAGTACTTC. The full variable domain, in which reference TRBV19 and TRBJ2-7 provide the parts outside the CDR3, is DGGITQSPKYLFRKEGQNVTLSCEQNLNHDAMYWYRQDPGQGLRLIYYSQIVNDFQKGDIAEGYSVSREKKESFPLTVTSAQKNPTAFYLCASSIQTGGNDEQYFGPGTRLTVT.

The V and J genes are TRBV5-4 and TRBJ2-7; 7 bases match TRBD1. Per germline, CDR1 SGHNT and CDR2 YYREEE (reference sequence). The CDR3 loop spans 14 amino acids. Trimming took 3 bases from V and 3 from J; bases not matched to a gene: 6. The CDR3 protein is CASSYGQAGYEQYF. The CDR3 nucleotides read TGTGCCAGCAGCTACGGACAGGCCGGCTACGAGCAGTACTTC. The full variable domain, completed using reference TRBV5-4 and TRBJ2-7, is ETGVTQSPTHLIKTRGQQVTLRCSSQSGHNTVSWYQQALGQGPQFIFQYYREEENGRGNFPPRFSGLQFPNYSSELNVNALELDDSALYLCASSYGQAGYEQYFGPGTRLTVT.

The V call is TRBV7-6, the J call TRBJ1-2; tentative D call: TRBD1 (5 bases). This CDR3 has 15 residues. Trimming pared 1 base from V and 11 bases from J, leaving 20 bases between. Germline V CDR1 and CDR2: SGHVS, FNYEAQ. For the CDR3, the DNA is TGTGCCAGCAGCTTAGGGGCCGGGACCGGCGACTTGTACACCTTC. Protein product: CASSLGAGTGDLYTF.

This clone is a singleton in its sample. The chain has TRBV29-1 and TRBJ1-1; tentative D call: TRBD1 (5 bases). The CDR3 sequence is 12 residues long. Per the germline V gene, CDR1 is SQVTM and CDR2 is ANQGSEA. V gave up 7 bases and J gave up 6 bases, with 15 bases separating them. The CDR3 DNA reads TGCAGCGGTAAGACAGACCGGCCTGAAGCTTTCTTT. Protein sequence: CSGKTDRPEAFF.

By its share, this clone is large. This sequence joins TRBV6-1 and TRBJ2-1; no definite D call. V lost 2 bases and J lost 7, with 12 bases in between. The CDR3 totals 14 residues. Germline loops: CDR1 MNHNS, CDR2 SASEGT. This CDR3 reads CASSESEELNEQFF. CDR3 coding DNA: TGTGCCAGCAGTGAATCGGAAGAGTTAAATGAGCAGTTCTTC.

The V gene is TRBV13, the J gene TRBJ1-2, with TRBD1 matching over 9 bases. The CDR3 is made up of 15 amino acids. V lost 3 bases to trimming and J lost 2 bases; unmatched junction nucleotides: 4. Germline V gene sequence: CDR1 PRHDT, CDR2 FYEKMQ (reference sequence). CDR3 coding DNA: TGTGCCAGCAGCTTTAGGGACAGGGAGAACTATGGCTACACCTTC. Its protein product is CASSFRDRENYGYTF.

This rearrangement joins TRBV27 to TRBJ1-1; 8 bases align to TRBD1. This CDR3 is built from 14 residues. Germline V gene lookup returns CDR1 MNHEY and CDR2 SMNVEV (reference sequence). Trimming cost V 6 bases and J 0 bases; bases outside gene matches: 3. As DNA, the CDR3 is TGTGCCAGCAGATCGGACAGGGTGAACACTGAAGCTTTCTTT. Its protein product is CASRSDRVNTEAFF.